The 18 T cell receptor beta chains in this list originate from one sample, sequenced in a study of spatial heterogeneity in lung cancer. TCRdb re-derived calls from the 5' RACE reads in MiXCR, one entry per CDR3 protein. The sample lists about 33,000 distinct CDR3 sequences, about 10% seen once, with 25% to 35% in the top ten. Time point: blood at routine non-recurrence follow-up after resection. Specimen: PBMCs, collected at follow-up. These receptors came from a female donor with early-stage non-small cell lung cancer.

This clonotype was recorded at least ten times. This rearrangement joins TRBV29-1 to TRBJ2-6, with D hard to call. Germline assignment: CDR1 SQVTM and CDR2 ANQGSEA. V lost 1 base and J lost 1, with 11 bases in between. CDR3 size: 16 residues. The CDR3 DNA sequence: TGCAGCGTTGAAGGGTGGGCACCTTCTGGGGCCAACGTCCTGACTTTC. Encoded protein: CSVEGWAPSGANVLTF. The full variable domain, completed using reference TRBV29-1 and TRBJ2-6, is SAVISQKPSRDICQRGTSLTIQCQVDSQVTMMFWYRQQPGQSLTLIATANQGSEATYESGFVIDKFPISRPNLTFSTLTVSNMSPEDSSIYLCSVEGWAPSGANVLTFGAGSRLTVL.

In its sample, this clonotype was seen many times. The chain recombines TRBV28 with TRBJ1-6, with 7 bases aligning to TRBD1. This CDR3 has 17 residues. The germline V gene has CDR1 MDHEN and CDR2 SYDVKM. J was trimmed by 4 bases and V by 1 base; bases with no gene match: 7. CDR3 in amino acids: CASSLLGAGQYNSPLHF. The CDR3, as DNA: TGTGCCAGCAGTTTATTGGGCGCGGGACAGTATAATTCACCCCTCCACTTT.

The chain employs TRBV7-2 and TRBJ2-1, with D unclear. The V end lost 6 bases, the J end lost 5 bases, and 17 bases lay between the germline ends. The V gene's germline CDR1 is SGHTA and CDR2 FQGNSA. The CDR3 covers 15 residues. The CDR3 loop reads CASRPPFNTNNEQFF. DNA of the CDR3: TGTGCCAGCAGACCACCATTTAACACCAACAATGAGCAGTTCTTC.

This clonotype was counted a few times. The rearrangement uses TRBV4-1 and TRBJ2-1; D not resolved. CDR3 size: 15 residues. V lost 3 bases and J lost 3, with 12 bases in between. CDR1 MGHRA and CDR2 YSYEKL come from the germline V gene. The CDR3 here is CASSHPGSNYNEQFF. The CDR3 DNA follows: TGCGCCAGCAGCCACCCCGGGTCCAACTACAATGAGCAGTTCTTC.

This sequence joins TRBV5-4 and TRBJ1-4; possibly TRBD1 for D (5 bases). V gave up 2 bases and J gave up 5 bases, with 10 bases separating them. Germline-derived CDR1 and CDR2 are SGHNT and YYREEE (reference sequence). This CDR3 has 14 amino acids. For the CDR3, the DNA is TGTGCCAGCAGCTTTGACAGCGGGAATGAAAAACTGTTTTTT. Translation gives CASSFDSGNEKLFF.

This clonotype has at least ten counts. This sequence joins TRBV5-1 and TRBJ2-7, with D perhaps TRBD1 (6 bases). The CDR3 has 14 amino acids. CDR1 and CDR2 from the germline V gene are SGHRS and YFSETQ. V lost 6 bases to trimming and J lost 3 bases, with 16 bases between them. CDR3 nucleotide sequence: TGCGCCAGCAAGATGACAGGAGGCGACTACGAGCAGTACTTC. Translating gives CASKMTGGDYEQYF.

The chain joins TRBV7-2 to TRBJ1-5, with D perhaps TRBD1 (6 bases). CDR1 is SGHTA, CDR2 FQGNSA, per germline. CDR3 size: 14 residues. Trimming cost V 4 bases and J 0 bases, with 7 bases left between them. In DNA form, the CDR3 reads TGTGCCAGCAGCTCCAGGGGTAGCAATCAGCCCCAGCATTTT. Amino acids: CASSSRGSNQPQHF. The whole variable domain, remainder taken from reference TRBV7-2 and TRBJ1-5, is GAGVSQSPSNKVTEKGKDVELRCDPISGHTALYWYRQSLGQGLEFLIYFQGNSAPDKSGLPSDRFSAERTGGSVSTLTIQRTQQEDSAVYLCASSSRGSNQPQHFGDGTRLSIL.

The CDR3 protein is CSAQGGEQYF. The CDR3 nucleotides are TGCAGTGCCCAAGGGGGTGAGCAGTATTTT. The chain couples TRBV20-1 to TRBJ2-3, with D maybe TRBD1 (6 bases). This CDR3 is 10 amino acids long. Germline CDR1 and CDR2: DFQATT and SNEGSKA (reference sequence). The ends were cut back, 6 bases at V and 11 bases at J, with 12 bases in the middle.

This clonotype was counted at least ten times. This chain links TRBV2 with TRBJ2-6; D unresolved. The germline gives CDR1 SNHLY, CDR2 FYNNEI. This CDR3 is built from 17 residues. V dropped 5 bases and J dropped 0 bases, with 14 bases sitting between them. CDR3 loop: CASSSTLPTSGANVLTF. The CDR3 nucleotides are TGTGCCAGCAGTTCCACACTCCCAACCTCTGGGGCCAACGTCCTGACTTTC.

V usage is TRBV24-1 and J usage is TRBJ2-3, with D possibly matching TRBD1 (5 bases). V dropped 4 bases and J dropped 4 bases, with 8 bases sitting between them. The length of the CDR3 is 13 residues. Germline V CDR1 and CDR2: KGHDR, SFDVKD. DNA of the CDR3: TGTGCCACCAGTGACCAAGGGGCAGATACGCAGTATTTT. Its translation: CATSDQGADTQYF.

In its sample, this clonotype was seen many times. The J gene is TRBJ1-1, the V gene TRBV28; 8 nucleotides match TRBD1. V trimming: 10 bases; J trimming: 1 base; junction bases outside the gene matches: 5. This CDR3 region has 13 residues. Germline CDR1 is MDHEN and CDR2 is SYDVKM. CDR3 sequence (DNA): TGTGCCACCGCGACAGGGGAGAACACTGAAGCTTTCTTT. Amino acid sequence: CATATGENTEAFF.

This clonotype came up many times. CDR3 loop: CATRQDDYGYTF. In nucleotides, the CDR3 is TGTGCCACCCGACAGGACGACTATGGCTACACCTTC. The V call is TRBV10-3, the J call TRBJ1-2; possibly TRBD1 for D (6 bases). CDR1 and CDR2 from the germline V gene are ENHRY and SYGVKD. CDR3 length: 12 amino acids. V shed 10 bases and J shed 3 bases, with 12 bases lying between them.

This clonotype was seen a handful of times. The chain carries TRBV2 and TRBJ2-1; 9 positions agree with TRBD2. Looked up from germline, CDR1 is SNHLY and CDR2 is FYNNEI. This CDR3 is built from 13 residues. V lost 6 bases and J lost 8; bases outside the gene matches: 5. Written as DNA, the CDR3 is TGTGCCAGCAGCCCGGGACTAGCTTATGAGCAGTTCTTC. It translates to CASSPGLAYEQFF.

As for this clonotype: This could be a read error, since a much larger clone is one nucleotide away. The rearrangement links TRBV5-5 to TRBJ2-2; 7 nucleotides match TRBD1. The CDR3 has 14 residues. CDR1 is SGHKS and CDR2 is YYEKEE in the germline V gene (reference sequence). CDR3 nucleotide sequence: TGTGCCAGCAGCCCCACAGGGGTCACCGGGGAGCCGTTTTTT. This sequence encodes CASSPTGVTGEPFF.

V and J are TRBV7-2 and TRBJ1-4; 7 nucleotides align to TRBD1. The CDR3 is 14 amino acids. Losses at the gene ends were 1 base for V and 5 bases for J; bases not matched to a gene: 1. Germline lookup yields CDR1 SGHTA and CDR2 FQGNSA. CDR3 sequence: CASSLGTGNEKLFF. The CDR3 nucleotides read TGTGCCAGCAGCTTAGGGACAGGAAATGAAAAACTGTTTTTT.

The CDR3 coding sequence is TGCAGTGCTAGGGCGAACAGGGGCTCTAACACTGAAGCTTTCTTT. This gives the protein CSARANRGSNTEAFF. V is TRBV20-1 and J is TRBJ1-1; 7 bases align to TRBD1. Germline CDR1 and CDR2: DFQATT and SNEGSKA (reference sequence). Trimming took 3 bases from V and 2 from J; bases not matched to a gene: 9. This CDR3 spans 15 amino acids.

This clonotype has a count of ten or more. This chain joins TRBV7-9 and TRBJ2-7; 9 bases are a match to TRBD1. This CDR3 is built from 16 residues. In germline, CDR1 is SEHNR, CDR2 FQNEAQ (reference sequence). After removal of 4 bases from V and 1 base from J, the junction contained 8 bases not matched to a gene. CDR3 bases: TGTGCCAGCAGCTCGCGTAGGGACAGGGCTTCCTACGAGCAGTACTTC. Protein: CASSSRRDRASYEQYF.

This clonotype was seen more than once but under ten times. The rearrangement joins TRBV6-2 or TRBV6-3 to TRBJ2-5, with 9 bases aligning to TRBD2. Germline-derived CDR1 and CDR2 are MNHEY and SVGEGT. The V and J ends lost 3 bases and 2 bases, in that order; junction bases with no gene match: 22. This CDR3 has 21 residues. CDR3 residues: CASSYVFGRGGAKIQQETQYF. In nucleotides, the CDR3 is TGTGCCAGCAGTTATGTGTTTGGGCGGGGGGGAGCGAAGATCCAGCAAGAGACCCAGTACTTC.